One sample yielded the 11 T cell receptor beta chains listed below, sequenced in a study of blood T cell repertoires in COVID-19. Assay used: immunoSEQ multiplex PCR; TCRdb lists only in-frame clones, some missing. In the table there are around 74,000 clones, more than 90% of which are singletons. Sequenced material: peripheral blood. These receptors were collected from an elderly woman with active or convalescent COVID-19.

This chain uses TRBV6-4 with TRBJ1-5; D call uncertain. V was shortened by 5 bases and J by 13 bases, with 15 bases between the two germline ends. In germline, CDR1 is MRHNA, CDR2 SNTAGT. The CDR3 has 12 residues. The CDR3 sequence is CASSPLRCLQHF. The CDR3 DNA is TGTGCCAGCAGTCCCCTCCGGTGCTTACAGCATTTT.

The rearrangement joins TRBV10-1 to TRBJ1-3; TRBD1 agrees at 7 bases. Unmatched junction bases numbered 9, after V lost 3 bases and J lost 7 bases. CDR1 WNHNN and CDR2 SYGVQD come from the germline V gene (reference sequence). The length of the CDR3 is 15 residues. The CDR3 DNA is TGCGCCAGCAGTGACACAACAGGGGCATGGAACACCATATATTTT. It translates to CASSDTTGAWNTIYF.

CDR3 sequence (DNA): TGTGCCTGGAGTCGGACAGAATCCTACAATGAGCAGTTCTTC. Its protein product is CAWSRTESYNEQFF. The chain combines TRBV30 with TRBJ2-1; D might be TRBD1 (6 bases). CDR3 size: 14 residues. The germline gives CDR1 GTSNPN, CDR2 SVGIG (reference sequence). Trimming left V 2 bases short and J 1 base short, with 9 bases between.

This sequence joins TRBV29-1 and TRBJ1-2; 8 bases map to TRBD1. J was trimmed by 6 bases and V by 3 bases; bases with no gene match: 0. Germline V lookup: CDR1 SQVTM, CDR2 ANQGSEA. The CDR3 has 11 residues. The CDR3 reads CSVEGQDGYTF. The CDR3 nucleotides are TGCAGCGTTGAGGGACAGGATGGCTACACCTTC.

The rearrangement links TRBV5-6 to TRBJ2-2, with D maybe TRBD1 (6 bases). This CDR3 region has 17 residues. Looked up from germline, CDR1 is SGHDT and CDR2 is YYEEEE. V was pared by 0 bases and J by 4 bases, with 16 bases between. As DNA, the CDR3 is TGTGCCAGCAGCTTGGAGAAAACAGGGCTTGGCACCGGGGAGCTGTTTTTT. Residues: CASSLEKTGLGTGELFF.

This chain links TRBV2 with TRBJ1-5; D remains ambiguous. V was shortened by 7 bases and J by 2 bases, with 15 bases between the two germline ends. The CDR3 extends over 15 amino acids. CDR1 SNHLY and CDR2 FYNNEI come from the germline V gene. The CDR3 loop reads CASKMDEAGNQPQHF. CDR3 bases: TGTGCCAGCAAAATGGACGAAGCGGGCAATCAGCCCCAGCATTTT. Combining the CDR3 with reference TRBV2 and TRBJ1-5 gives the whole variable domain EPEVTQTPSHQVTQMGQEVILRCVPISNHLYFYWYRQILGQKVEFLVSFYNNEISEKSEIFDDQFSVERPDGSNFTLKIRSTKLEDSAMYFCASKMDEAGNQPQHFGDGTRLSIL.

The chain couples TRBV6-4 to TRBJ2-3; D is uncertain. The CDR3 has 14 amino acids. Trimming removed 4 bases at V and 1 base at J, with 9 bases between. The germline gives CDR1 MRHNA, CDR2 SNTAGT. DNA for the CDR3: TGTGCCAGCAGTGCCGACTTTGGCACAGATACGCAGTATTTT. It yields the protein CASSADFGTDTQYF.

CDR3 nucleotide sequence: TGTGCCAGCAGGGGGACAGGGTTTAACTATGGCTACACCTTC. Protein: CASRGTGFNYGYTF. This chain joins TRBV27 and TRBJ1-2, with TRBD1 matching over 9 bases. V dropped 6 bases and J dropped 1; count of bases not matched to a gene: 3. CDR3 length: 14 residues. Looked up from germline, CDR1 is MNHEY and CDR2 is SMNVEV (reference sequence).

This sequence joins TRBV27 and TRBJ1-1; TRBD1 matches 8 bases. The CDR3 length is 15 residues. CDR1 is MNHEY and CDR2 is SMNVEV in the germline V gene (reference sequence). Germline trimming cut 8 bases from V and 2 bases from J; bases unmatched to any gene: 10. CDR3 sequence reads: CASWGQGQGNTEAFF. The CDR3 DNA is TGTGCCAGCTGGGGGCAAGGACAGGGCAACACTGAAGCTTTCTTT.

The chain links TRBV19 to TRBJ2-2; 11 positions match TRBD2. Germline V gene data show CDR1 as LNHDA and CDR2 as SQIVND (reference sequence). This CDR3 has 14 amino acids. V dropped 8 bases and J dropped 3; count of bases not matched to a gene: 2. As DNA, the CDR3 is TGTGCCAGTGCTAGCGGGGGGTACACCGGGGAGCTGTTTTTT. This sequence encodes CASASGGYTGELFF.

V is TRBV18 and J is TRBJ2-2, with D hard to call. CDR1 is KGHSH, CDR2 LQKENI, per germline. V was shortened by 0 bases and J by 2 bases, with 10 bases between the two germline ends. The length of the CDR3 is 16 residues. CDR3 in amino acids: CASSPPRPSNTGELFF. CDR3 DNA sequence: TGTGCCAGCTCACCACCGCGGCCATCTAACACCGGGGAGCTGTTTTTT.